This T cell receptor beta chain was obtained from a study of technical replicates of blood from a handful of donors. Here immunoSEQ multiplex PCR was the method, and the copy in TCRdb shows in-frame clones only, minus some. The sample lists around 72,000 clones; 98% were seen once. This clonotype was obtained from a human donor in good health. The sample consisted of T cells isolated from PBMCs.

The CDR3 coding sequence is TGCAGCGTTGATAGGACAGGGGGCCATGGCTACACCTTC. Its protein product is CSVDRTGGHGYTF. This chain uses TRBV29-1 with TRBJ1-2; 11 positions match TRBD1. Germline trimming cut 3 bases from V and 6 bases from J; bases unmatched to any gene: 3. Germline V CDR1 and CDR2: SQVTM, ANQGSEA. There are 13 residues in the CDR3. Complete variable domain (other parts from reference TRBV29-1 and TRBJ1-2): SAVISQKPSRDICQRGTSLTIQCQVDSQVTMMFWYRQQPGQSLTLIATANQGSEATYESGFVIDKFPISRPNLTFSTLTVSNMSPEDSSIYLCSVDRTGGHGYTFGSGTRLTVV.